These T cell receptor beta chains were read from a single sample in a study of cytomegalovirus exposure and HLA in healthy donors. The assay was immunoSEQ multiplex PCR, and TCRdb's table has in-frame clones only and misses some. Of around 50,000 clones detected, about 83% appear once; the ten largest clones hold roughly 4%. Sequencing was done on a sample of PBMCs. The receptors here all came from a man younger than 45 in good health and CMV-seronegative. CDR3s include the opening cysteine and the closing phenylalanine or tryptophan. The order of the fields is clone size, D gene, J gene, V gene, CDR3 DNA, CDR3 protein. A D gene is named only where the DNA matches it firmly. The listing skips clone size in some rows; elsewhere it reads once, few, many or a size class.

size: -
D: -
J: TRBJ1-2
V: TRBV5-1
DNA: TGCGCCAGCAGCTTGGGGGGGGCTAACTATGGCTACACCTTC
CDR3: CASSLGGANYGYTF

size: -
D: TRBD2
J: TRBJ2-1
V: TRBV18
DNA: TGTGCCAGCTCCCCACTAGCGGATAACTACAATGAGCAGTTCTTC
CDR3: CASSPLADNYNEQFF

size: -
D: TRBD1
J: TRBJ2-5
V: TRBV4-1
DNA: TGCGCCAGCAGCCAAGAATTACAGGGGGCGCGGGAGCAGTACTTC
CDR3: CASSQELQGAREQYF

size: few
D: -
J: TRBJ1-1
V: TRBV5-1
DNA: TGCGCCAGCAGCTTGCAGGCGTCGAACACTGAAGCTTTCTTT
CDR3: CASSLQASNTEAFF

size: -
D: -
J: TRBJ1-1
V: TRBV13
DNA: TGTGCCAGCAGCTTAGGTCAAGGGGGTTGGGGGGCTTTCTTT
CDR3: CASSLGQGGWGAFF

size: -
D: -
J: TRBJ1-2
V: TRBV2
DNA: TGTGCCAGCGGGGCTGACTATGGCTACACCTTC
CDR3: CASGADYGYTF

size: -
D: TRBD2
J: TRBJ2-1
V: TRBV19
DNA: TGTGCCAGTGGCGCTGGACTAGCGGGAAAGTGGGGAACTTACAATGAGCAGTTCTTC
CDR3: CASGAGLAGKWGTYNEQFF

size: -
D: TRBD1
J: TRBJ2-3
V: TRBV5-6
DNA: TGTGCCAGCAGCTTACAGGGGAGAACTGATACGCAGTATTTT
CDR3: CASSLQGRTDTQYF

size: few
D: TRBD2
J: TRBJ2-1
V: TRBV4-3
DNA: TGCGCCAGCAGCGCGCGGGGGGGCCGGGCGGACAATGAGCAGTTCTTC
CDR3: CASSARGGRADNEQFF

size: -
D: -
J: TRBJ1-1
V: TRBV5-4
DNA: TGTGCCAGCAGCTTGCTAGGCACTGAAGCTTTCTTT
CDR3: CASSLLGTEAFF

size: -
D: -
J: TRBJ1-4
V: TRBV7-2
DNA: TGTGCCAGCAGCCCGCCGCCCGGGGAAAAACTGTTTTTT
CDR3: CASSPPPGEKLFF

size: -
D: TRBD2
J: TRBJ2-7
V: TRBV6-1
DNA: TGTGCCAGCAGTCGACTAGCGGGGGGCCCCTACGAGCAGTACTTC
CDR3: CASSRLAGGPYEQYF

size: -
D: -
J: TRBJ2-7
V: TRBV5-4
DNA: TGTGCCAGCAGCTTTGGTACTAAATCCTACGAGCAGTACTTC
CDR3: CASSFGTKSYEQYF

size: -
D: -
J: TRBJ2-5
V: TRBV4-3
DNA: TGCGCCAGCAGCCCTTCAATGGGGAGGGAGACCCAGTACTTC
CDR3: CASSPSMGRETQYF

size: -
D: TRBD2
J: TRBJ2-5
V: TRBV6-5
DNA: TGTGCCAGCAGCCTGACTAGCGGGGGGTCAGAGACCCAGTACTTC
CDR3: CASSLTSGGSETQYF

size: few
D: -
J: TRBJ1-5
V: TRBV6-1
DNA: TGTGCCAGCAGTGAAGGGACAGTAATTCAGCCCCAGCATTTT
CDR3: CASSEGTVIQPQHF

size: -
D: TRBD2
J: TRBJ2-2
V: TRBV11-3
DNA: TGTGCCAGCAGCTCGACTAGCGGGAAAGGCACCGGGGAGCTGTTTTTT
CDR3: CASSSTSGKGTGELFF

size: -
D: -
J: TRBJ1-1
V: TRBV6-4
DNA: TGTGCCAGCCGCCTGGAGGTGAACACTGAAGCTTTCTTT
CDR3: CASRLEVNTEAFF

size: -
D: -
J: TRBJ2-3
V: TRBV4-3
DNA: TGCGCCAGCAGCCAAGTAGGGGGAGACACAGATACGCAGTATTTT
CDR3: CASSQVGGDTDTQYF

size: -
D: -
J: TRBJ2-3
V: TRBV7-6
DNA: TGTGCCAGCAGCCTCGGACAACGCACAGATACGCAGTATTTT
CDR3: CASSLGQRTDTQYF

size: -
D: -
J: TRBJ1-6
V: TRBV6-5
DNA: TGTGCCAGCAGTCCCGCGGGCCATAATTCACCCCTCCACTTT
CDR3: CASSPAGHNSPLHF

size: -
D: TRBD1
J: TRBJ1-5
V: TRBV7-2
DNA: TGTGCCAGCAGCTGGGACAGGGTTCAGCCCCAGCATTTT
CDR3: CASSWDRVQPQHF

size: -
D: -
J: TRBJ2-2
V: TRBV7-9
DNA: TGTGCCAGCAGCTTACAGGTTTCCGGGGAGCTGTTTTTT
CDR3: CASSLQVSGELFF

size: -
D: TRBD2
J: TRBJ2-5
V: TRBV19
DNA: TGTGCCAGTAGTATCGGTGGCGGGAGGGGAGAGACCCAGTACTTC
CDR3: CASSIGGGRGETQYF

size: -
D: -
J: TRBJ2-1
V: TRBV20-1
DNA: TGCAGTGCTATAGTGGGCTATGAGCAGTTCTTC
CDR3: CSAIVGYEQFF

size: -
D: -
J: TRBJ2-2
V: TRBV2
DNA: TGTGCCAGCAGCAGACTAACTACGGGCGGGGAGCTGTTTTTT
CDR3: CASSRLTTGGELFF

size: -
D: -
J: TRBJ2-4
V: TRBV20-1
DNA: TGCAGTGCTAGTGGCGGAAACATTCAGTACTTC
CDR3: CSASGGNIQYF

size: -
D: TRBD2
J: TRBJ2-1
V: TRBV5-4
DNA: TGTGCCAGCAGCCTTATCACTAGCGGCAATGAGCAGTTCTTC
CDR3: CASSLITSGNEQFF

size: -
D: TRBD1
J: TRBJ1-5
V: TRBV7-9
DNA: TGTGCCAGCAGCTTAGGCCGCCCGACAGGGGGCAATCAGCCCCAGCATTTT
CDR3: CASSLGRPTGGNQPQHF

size: -
D: TRBD2
J: TRBJ2-2
V: TRBV27
DNA: TGTGCCAGCAGAGCAGGAAAGGGACTAGCGGGAGAGCTGTTTTTT
CDR3: CASRAGKGLAGELFF

size: -
D: -
J: TRBJ2-7
V: TRBV11-2
DNA: TGTGCCAGCAGCTCTCTATCCTACGAGCAGTACTTC
CDR3: CASSSLSYEQYF

size: -
D: TRBD1
J: TRBJ2-7
V: TRBV29-1
DNA: TGCAGCGCCTCCAGGACAGGGGACTACGAGCAGTACTTC
CDR3: CSASRTGDYEQYF

size: -
D: TRBD1
J: TRBJ1-1
V: TRBV5-4
DNA: TGTGCCAGCAGCTTGGCTCGGACAGGGAACACTGAAGCTTTCTTT
CDR3: CASSLARTGNTEAFF

size: once
D: -
J: TRBJ2-3
V: TRBV11-2
DNA: TGTGCCAGCAGCATCGCCGCTGGTGGGAGCTTCCGGGATACGCAGTATTTT
CDR3: CASSIAAGGSFRDTQYF

size: -
D: TRBD1
J: TRBJ2-7
V: TRBV2
DNA: TGTGCCAGTCAAGAAAGGACAGGGGGCAAAAACGAGCAGTACTTC
CDR3: CASQERTGGKNEQYF

size: -
D: TRBD2
J: TRBJ2-1
V: TRBV7-2
DNA: TGTGCCAGCAGCTCCCCTAGCGGGAGCTTCAATGAGCAGTTCTTC
CDR3: CASSSPSGSFNEQFF

size: -
D: -
J: TRBJ2-1
V: TRBV11-3
DNA: TGTGCCAGCAGCCCTACTACCAACAATGAGCAGTTCTTC
CDR3: CASSPTTNNEQFF

size: -
D: TRBD2
J: TRBJ2-7
V: TRBV7-8
DNA: TGTGCCAGCAGCTTAGCGCGGGTGGGAGGGCCCTCGGGGGAGCAGTACTTC
CDR3: CASSLARVGGPSGEQYF

size: -
D: -
J: TRBJ2-3
V: TRBV5-4
DNA: TGTGCCAGCAGCTTGTCAAGCGGGCGTACTAGCACAGATACGCAGTATTTT
CDR3: CASSLSSGRTSTDTQYF

size: -
D: TRBD1
J: TRBJ1-1
V: TRBV28
DNA: TGTGCCAGCAGTATGGACAGGGGGCTGAACACTGAAGCTTTCTTT
CDR3: CASSMDRGLNTEAFF

size: -
D: TRBD1
J: TRBJ1-2
V: TRBV11-2
DNA: TGTGCCAGCAGCTTAGCAGGGGGCGCCTATGGCTACACCTTC
CDR3: CASSLAGGAYGYTF

size: -
D: TRBD2
J: TRBJ2-1
V: TRBV2
DNA: TGTGCCAGCAGTGAGTGGGAGAGGAGACTAGCTCAGTTCTTC
CDR3: CASSEWERRLAQFF

size: few
D: -
J: TRBJ1-1
V: TRBV7-3
DNA: TGTGCCAGCAGCTTAGGGAGCACTGAAGCTTTCTTT
CDR3: CASSLGSTEAFF

size: -
D: -
J: TRBJ1-5
V: TRBV5-8
DNA: TGTGCCAGCAGCTTGACCACAGGGATCGGCAATCAGCCCCAGCATTTT
CDR3: CASSLTTGIGNQPQHF

size: -
D: -
J: TRBJ1-2
V: TRBV13
DNA: TGTGCCAGCAGCCTAGTTGGGGGGAACTATGGCTACACCTTC
CDR3: CASSLVGGNYGYTF

size: -
D: TRBD2
J: TRBJ2-5
V: TRBV9
DNA: TGTGCCAGCAATCCCGGGGGGGGCGGGAGAGAGACCCAGTACTTC
CDR3: CASNPGGGGRETQYF

size: -
D: -
J: TRBJ2-1
V: TRBV4-3
DNA: TGCGCCAGCAGCCAAGATCGGGTCGATGAGCAGTTCTTC
CDR3: CASSQDRVDEQFF

size: -
D: TRBD1
J: TRBJ1-2
V: TRBV11-2
DNA: TGTGCCAGCAGCACAGGGGATAACTATGGCTACACCTTC
CDR3: CASSTGDNYGYTF

size: -
D: TRBD1
J: TRBJ2-5
V: TRBV5-1
DNA: TGCGCCAGCAGCTTGGCGGACAGGAAAGAGACCCAGTACTTC
CDR3: CASSLADRKETQYF

size: -
D: TRBD1
J: TRBJ2-4
V: TRBV5-8
DNA: TGTGCCAGCAGAAACCGACAGGGAAGCATTCAGTACTTC
CDR3: CASRNRQGSIQYF

size: few
D: -
J: TRBJ2-7
V: TRBV9
DNA: TGTGCCAGCAGCCCAGGGACCTACGAGCAGTACTTC
CDR3: CASSPGTYEQYF

size: -
D: TRBD1
J: TRBJ1-2
V: TRBV13
DNA: TGTGCCAGCAGACCTACAGGGGAAGGCTATGGCTACACCTTC
CDR3: CASRPTGEGYGYTF

size: -
D: TRBD2
J: TRBJ2-2
V: TRBV6-6
DNA: TGTGCCAGCAGGGCGGGGGGGCGGGCGAACACCGGGGAGCTGTTTTTT
CDR3: CASRAGGRANTGELFF